The 4 T cell receptor beta chains below were found in one sample sequenced in a study of OX40 agonist ivuxolimab in advanced cancers. Produced via immunoSEQ multiplex PCR; TCRdb's table is partial and in-frame only. The sample has about 41,000 clones, 84% seen once. The sequencing used CD4+ or CD8+ T cells sorted from blood, collected in a trial of the OX40 agonist ivuxolimab. These receptor sequences come from an adult with an advanced solid tumor such as melanoma, head and neck, liver or kidney cancer.

The V call is TRBV18, the J call TRBJ2-7, with 7 bases fitting TRBD1. V shed 5 bases and J 1 base; nucleotides not matched to a gene: 8. This CDR3 has 15 amino acids. Germline-derived CDR1 and CDR2 are KGHSH and LQKENI. CDR3 bases: TGTGCCAGCTCAGCCGGGACAGTGGCGTCCTACGAGCAGTACTTC. Protein: CASSAGTVASYEQYF.

This clone was observed a handful of times. The chain carries TRBV11-2 and TRBJ2-3, with TRBD2 as a possible D gene (5 bases). This CDR3 contains 15 residues. The V and J ends lost 5 bases and 0 bases respectively, with 12 bases between them. Germline V gene lookup returns CDR1 SGHAT and CDR2 FQNNGV. The DNA of the CDR3 is TGTGCCAGCAGCCCCCTAGGCGGGAGCACAGATACGCAGTATTTT. Amino acids: CASSPLGGSTDTQYF.

This chain uses TRBV7-2 with TRBJ2-3; perhaps TRBD2 as D (7 bases). Trimming took off 1 base at V and 0 bases at J, with 11 bases between the two ends. The CDR3 is made up of 16 amino acids. CDR1 and CDR2 from the germline V gene are SGHTA and FQGNSA. The CDR3 sequence is CASSLGSGGSTDTQYF. In nucleotides, the CDR3 is TGTGCCAGCAGCTTAGGGTCGGGGGGCAGCACAGATACGCAGTATTTT.

This chain connects TRBV7-9 to TRBJ2-7, with D unresolved. Germline-derived CDR1 and CDR2 are SEHNR and FQNEAQ (reference sequence). The V and J ends lost 4 bases and 3 bases respectively, with 10 bases between them. The CDR3 consists of 13 residues. The CDR3 bases are TGTGCCAGCAGCTCGTCGGACGGCTACGAGCAGTACTTC. This encodes CASSSSDGYEQYF.